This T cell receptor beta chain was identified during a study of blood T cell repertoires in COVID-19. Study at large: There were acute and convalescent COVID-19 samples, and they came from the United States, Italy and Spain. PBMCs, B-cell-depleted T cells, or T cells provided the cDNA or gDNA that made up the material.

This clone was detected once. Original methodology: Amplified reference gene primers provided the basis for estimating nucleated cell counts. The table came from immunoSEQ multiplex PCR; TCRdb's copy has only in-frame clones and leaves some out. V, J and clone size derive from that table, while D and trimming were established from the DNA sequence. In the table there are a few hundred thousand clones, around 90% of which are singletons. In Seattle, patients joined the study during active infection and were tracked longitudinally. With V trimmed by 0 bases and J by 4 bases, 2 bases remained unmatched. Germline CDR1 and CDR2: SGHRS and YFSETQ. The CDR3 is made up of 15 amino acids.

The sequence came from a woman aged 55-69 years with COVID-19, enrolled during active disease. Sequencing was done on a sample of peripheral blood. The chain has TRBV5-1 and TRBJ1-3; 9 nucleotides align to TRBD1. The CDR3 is CASSLDRGPGNTIYF. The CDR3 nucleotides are TGCGCCAGCAGCTTGGACAGGGGGCCCGGAAACACCATATATTTT.